This record looks at one T cell receptor beta chain sequence and its context. What this receptor recognizes is not known. It has no much larger one-base neighbor in the sample; base qualities were not kept. The data belong to a study of T cells in Graves' hyperthyroidism and ophthalmopathy (dated by TCRdb to between 2018 and 2021). Some background on the complete study: Peripheral blood was sampled at the time of initial diagnosis, prior to any treatment. A discovery cohort of about 95 patients, about 40 with Graves' ophthalmopathy and roughly 59 with stable Graves' hyperthyroidism, was used to find distinguishing TCR V-J signatures. An independent validation cohort of around 19 hyperthyroidism patients and approximately 16 patients who later progressed to ophthalmopathy tested prospective prediction of ophthalmopathy. The roughly 100 discovery patients were randomly divided into training and test sets at a 7:3 ratio. In more than five Graves' hyperthyroidism patients, the study also compared T-cell repertoires from thyroid tissue with T-cell repertoires from blood. Following sampling, methimazole starting at 30 mg daily was given to hyperthyroidism patients, and high-dose intravenous methylprednisolone was given to ophthalmopathy patients. The paper describes TCR Vbeta CDR3 sequencing of about 140 peripheral blood samples, made up of about 41 ophthalmopathy patients, 70 to 75 hyperthyroidism patients and about 17 progressor patients.

The CDR3 goes from the cysteine to the phenylalanine over 15 residues. Just the 45-base CDR3 DNA is kept, in frame starting at base 1. For CDR1 and CDR2, the germline V gene lists SGHRS and YFSETQ. Deletion took 0 bases off V and 1 base off J, with a span of 10 bases between the germline ends. TCR beta CDR3 regions were amplified from RNA transcripts. For the first round of RT-PCR on the TCR CDR3, the HTBI primer set was used together with the Qiagen OneStep RT-PCR kit. A second multiplex PCR round built the libraries, followed by size selection and purification. Libraries were sequenced paired-end with 100 bp reads on an Illumina HiSeq2000. Turning to the authors' computational methods: SOAPnuke was used to process the raw data, removing reads that contained adapters or uncalled bases, had a mean Phred below 15, or lacked an exact match to the constant primer or identifier. High-quality paired reads were merged using COPE v1.2.5, and each unique nucleotide sequence was defined as a clonotype. MiTCR v1.1 was used to align the clonotypes against IMGT TRBV, TRBD and TRBJ reference segments. The analysis included only V-J combinations with a frequency above 0.0001, which together covered 99.2% of the repertoires. The TCS score was defined as F50 (clonal expansion) divided by E x V (chaos), with BLOSUM62-based TCRdist calculated between CDR3 peptides within each V-J. Welch's t-statistics and random forest reduced roughly 500 V-J features to 10 to 15, which were used in a naive Bayes classifier (R e1071). TCRdb redid the processing of the public reads, applying fastp at Q25 and MiXCR, and retained in-frame beta chains. Identical CDR3 proteins give one entry, which carries the most common genes and DNA. TCRdb assigned the V and J calls; the authors' analysis was not used. This sample has about 640,000 distinct CDR3 sequences in its table, and around 13% of those were observed once. The ten largest clones represent 9.5% to 15% of the sample.

The investigation overall reported the following: In validation, the model predicted progression to ophthalmopathy a median of about 6 months before onset, with approximately 68% sensitivity and 72.22% specificity. Blood samples also contained most of the expanded thyroid clonotypes (frequency above 0.001), which suggests that blood repertoires may reflect thyroid immune responses. No statistical method was used to set the sample size in advance, and investigators knew the group allocation. In cross-validation, a model built on a 13 V-J signature told ophthalmopathy apart from stable hyperthyroidism with approximately 90% sensitivity and roughly 82% specificity, and in testing the same model reached 80%/75%.

Ophthalmopathy patients had moderately to severely active disease, Clinical Activity Score of at least 3, NOSPECS grade of at least 4, and duration under 3 months. Exclusion was applied to patients with uncontrolled infections, other autoimmune diseases, pregnancy or lactation. Clinical symptoms, serum thyroxine and TRAb, thyroid ultrasound, and orbital computed tomography formed the basis for the diagnoses. PBMCs were separated from about 10 ml of fresh peripheral blood using Ficoll-Paque density gradient centrifugation. Total RNA was extracted using Trizol reagent, and RNA quality was assessed on an Agilent 2100 Bioanalyzer.

This chain is built from TRBV5-1 and TRBJ1-1; there is no confident call for the D gene. The sequence came from a woman aged 45-65 years with Graves' ophthalmopathy. The material sequenced was blood. The nucleotides read TGCGCCAGCAGCTTGGCCGTTACTTCGAACACTGAAGCTTTCTTT. It specifies CASSLAVTSNTEAFF.